This passage covers 4 T cell receptor beta chains from one sample sequenced in a study of beta chain features in type 1 diabetes. Expressed TCRB transcripts were sequenced after all isolated RNA was converted to cDNA. Clones were sequenced by immunoSEQ multiplex PCR, and TCRdb holds only the in-frame ones, with some missing. The sample includes about 350,000 clones, about 18% of them seen just once. The specimen was naive CD4+ T cells from blood. The receptors here all came from a woman between 18 and 30 years old in good health.

This clone was recorded a few times. The J gene is TRBJ2-3, the V gene TRBV30, with 8 bases matching TRBD2. Germline CDR1 GTSNPN, CDR2 SVGIG (reference sequence). Unmatched junction bases numbered 3, after V lost 3 bases and J lost 4 bases. This CDR3 is built from 13 residues. The CDR3 is CAWSGRAPDTQYF. DNA for the CDR3: TGTGCCTGGAGCGGGAGGGCCCCAGATACGCAGTATTTT.

The CDR3 loop is CASSLVAGPNTGELFF. Here the CDR3 DNA reads TGTGCCAGCAGCTTAGTGGCAGGGCCGAACACCGGGGAGCTGTTTTTT. This chain links TRBV7-2 with TRBJ2-2; D might be TRBD1 (5 bases). CDR3 length: 16 residues. Germline-derived CDR1 and CDR2 are SGHTA and FQGNSA. V was cut by 1 base and J by 0 bases, with 9 bases left in between.

This chain joins TRBV18 and TRBJ2-3; D possibly corresponds to TRBD2 (5 bases). Per germline, CDR1 KGHSH and CDR2 LQKENI. Trimming took 5 bases from V and 2 from J, leaving 11 bases between them. The length of the CDR3 is 14 residues. The CDR3 here is CASSEGSATDTQYF. The CDR3 region has the DNA TGTGCCAGCTCAGAGGGCAGCGCCACAGATACGCAGTATTTT.

The chain carries TRBV5-4 and TRBJ2-1, with TRBD1 matching 7 bases. The CDR3 contains 15 residues. CDR1 and CDR2 (germline): SGHNT, YYREEE (reference sequence). V lost 4 bases to trimming and J lost 1 base; unmatched junction nucleotides: 5. In nucleotides, the CDR3 is TGTGCCAGCAGCCACCAGGGGGTGTCCTACAATGAGCAGTTCTTC. Protein: CASSHQGVSYNEQFF.